Below are 23 T cell receptor delta chains sequenced from a single sample in a study of γδ T cells in repeated Plasmodium falciparum infection (dated by TCRdb to the early 2020s). Preparation of the library involved multiplex PCR. Sequencing was performed on an Illumina MiSeq. With CATT, TCRdb called clones again from the public reads; duplicate DNA rows were later joined. This sample holds 85,000 to 90,000 delta-chain clones; around 1.4% were observed only once. The ten largest clonotypes hold around 8.3% of the sample. For bulk TCR repertoire analysis, Vgamma9/Vdelta2+ and Vdelta2-negative gammadelta T cell populations were isolated by flow sorting from peripheral blood mononuclear cells. The specimen was gamma-delta T cells from blood. The receptors originated from a pool of human donors (malaria-infected and uninfected, not separated).

This clone was detected ten times or more. TCRdb has a much larger clone's protein, which differs at residue 4 from the translation of this DNA, likely because of a read error; what is shown is the protein translated from the DNA. The J gene is TRDJ1, the V gene TRDV2; a weak D match, TRDD3 (5 bases). Trimming stripped 6 bases from V and 0 bases from J, with 16 bases between. Germline CDR1 and CDR2: GEAIGNYY and EKD. The CDR3 sequence is 15 residues long. CDR3 sequence: CACNQWGLYTDKLIF. The CDR3 DNA follows: TGTGCCTGTAACCAGTGGGGCCTTTACACCGATAAACTCATCTTT.

Concerning this clone: The TCRdb record carries a much larger clone's protein, which differs from this DNA's translation at residue 14; a read error is the likely cause, and the protein listed here is the DNA translation. The chain joins TRDV2 to TRDJ3, with TRDD3 matching over 12 bases. TCRdb carries no J gene annotation; the J gene was assigned here by matching the DNA with germline. The germline V gene has CDR1 GEAIGNYY and CDR2 EKD. The CDR3 is 21 amino acids. CDR3 protein: CACDTGAAGGYGSLDTRQMFF. For the CDR3, the DNA is TGTGCCTGTGACACCGGAGCTGCTGGGGGATACGGATCCTTGGACACCCGACAGATGTTTTTC.

This clone has ten or more counts. Since a far larger clone is one base different, this is likely a read error. Other DNA sequences within the sample encode an identical CDR3. This sequence joins TRDV2 and TRDJ1; tentatively, D is TRDD3 (6 bases). Germline V gene data show CDR1 as GEAIGNYY and CDR2 as EKD. V lost 0 bases, J lost 2 bases, and 21 bases lay in between. The CDR3 extends over 18 amino acids. The CDR3 sequence is CACDTLSPRDTGTDKLIF. The CDR3 coding sequence is TGTGCCTGTGACACCCTTTCTCCAAGAGATACGGGAACCGATAAACTCATCTTT.

This clone was counted ten times or more. This is likely an artifact of a read error, given a far larger clone one base away. Other DNA sequences within the sample encode an identical CDR3. The rearrangement uses TRDV1 and TRDJ1, with 8 bases lining up with TRDD3. CDR3 length: 19 amino acids. CDR1 is TSWWSYY and CDR2 is QGS in the germline V gene. The CDR3 region has the DNA TGCGCTCTTGGGGAACTAGTATCCGTTGTACTGGGGGACACCGATAAACTCATCTTT. This encodes CALGELVSVVLGDTDKLIF.

In regard to this clone: The protein in TCRdb stems from a much larger clone and differs at residue 16 from this DNA's translation, likely a read error; here the protein is translated from the DNA. The CDR3 DNA sequence: TGTGCCTGTGACACCGGCCCTACACGTACTGGGCCCCCCGGGACCGGTAAACTCATCTTT. Its protein product is CACDTGPTRTGPPGTGKLIF. V usage is TRDV2 and J usage is TRDJ1, with a possible D match to TRDD3 (6 bases). Matching the DNA to germline supplied the J gene, which TCRdb does not give. There are 20 residues in the CDR3. Germline lookup yields CDR1 GEAIGNYY and CDR2 EKD.

This clone came up a few times. A far larger clone is one nucleotide away, so this likely arose from a read error. The same CDR3 is also encoded by other DNA sequences in this sample. No J gene call was made, and the V gene is TRDV1; the table assigns TRDD3, which was not confirmed against the DNA. Germline lookup yields CDR1 TSWWSYY and CDR2 QGS. The CDR3 contains 24 residues. For the CDR3, the DNA is TGTGCTCTTGGGGCTCGGTTGGGACCTACGAACCTCCTATACTGGGGGTATGACACCGATAAGCTCATCTTT. Its translation: CALGARLGPTNLLYWGYDTDKLIF.

This clone was detected a few times. TCRdb pairs this DNA with a much larger clone's protein that differs at residue 7, likely a read error; the protein shown was translated from the DNA. This chain connects TRDV1 to TRDJ1; D ambiguous. Trimming pared 5 bases from V and 1 base from J, leaving 8 bases between. From germline, CDR1 is TSWWSYY and CDR2 QGS. This CDR3 comprises 13 residues. The CDR3 DNA reads TGTGCTCTTGGGACAACACTCACCGATAAACTCATCTTT. Its protein product is CALGTTLTDKLIF.

This clone has a count of ten or more. The chain joins TRDV1 to TRDJ1, with TRDD3 matching 8 bases. This CDR3 spans 17 amino acids. J gave up 0 bases and V 1 base, and 7 bases lay outside the gene matches. Germline lookup yields CDR1 TSWWSYY and CDR2 QGS. The CDR3 DNA is TGTGCTCTTGGGGAACAACGGTTACTGGGGGACACCGATAAACTCATCTTT. Its protein product is CALGEQRLLGDTDKLIF.

This clone was counted at least ten times. TCRdb's listed protein matches a much larger clone and diverges from this DNA's translation at residue 12, likely through a read error; the protein shown comes from the DNA. This chain joins TRDV1 and TRDJ1; D may be TRDD3 (5 bases). The V gene lost 2 bases and the J gene lost 1 base, with 20 bases spanning the gap. The length of the CDR3 is 18 residues. CDR1 is TSWWSYY, CDR2 QGS, per germline. In DNA, the CDR3 is TGTGCTCTTGGGGAAGTGGGAGGGATCCCATCCTGCACCGATAAACTCATCTTT. This gives the protein CALGEVGGIPSCTDKLIF.

As regards this clone: TCRdb's protein, taken from a much larger clone, differs from this DNA's translation at residue 12, likely owing to a read error; the protein displayed comes from the DNA. The chain links TRDV1 to TRDJ1, with 8 nucleotides matching TRDD3. TCRdb does not report a J gene; here it was assigned by matching the DNA to germline references. There are 19 residues in the CDR3. CDR1 TSWWSYY and CDR2 QGS come from the germline V gene. The V and J ends lost 0 bases and 0 bases, in that order; junction bases with no gene match: 12. CDR3 protein: CALGELSYQGDNYTDKLIF. CDR3 bases: TGTGCTCTTGGGGAACTATCCTACCAGGGGGATAACTACACCGATAAACTCATCTTT.

A word on this clone: The protein TCRdb gives is from a much larger clone and does not agree with this DNA's translation at residue 15, likely a read error; the protein shown here comes from the DNA. This chain uses TRDV2 with TRDJ1; 12 nucleotides align to TRDD3. The J gene comes from matching the DNA to germline here; TCRdb lacks it. V shed 3 bases and J 1 base; nucleotides not matched to a gene: 20. Germline CDR1 GEAIGNYY, CDR2 EKD. This CDR3 comprises 21 residues. This CDR3 reads CACDLKAFLSTGGYLTDKLIF. CDR3 coding DNA: TGTGCCTGTGACCTTAAGGCCTTCCTAAGTACTGGGGGATACCTCACCGATAAACTCATCTTT.

A few counts support this clone. This clone may be a read error of a much larger clone one base away. Other DNA sequences from this sample encode an identical CDR3 as well. CDR3 protein: CALGEYRTNWGTRLYTDKLIF. The CDR3 DNA sequence: TGTGCTCTTGGGGAATATAGAACGAACTGGGGGACGCGTCTCTACACCGATAAACTCATCTTT. The chain joins TRDV1 to TRDJ1; 9 bases agree with TRDD3. Germline V lookup: CDR1 TSWWSYY, CDR2 QGS. The V gene end was trimmed by 2 bases and the J gene end by 0 bases; junction bases not matched to a gene: 19. This CDR3 region has 21 residues.

This clone was counted between two and nine times. A much larger clone lies a single base off, so this may be a read error. The chain couples TRDV1 to TRDJ3; maybe TRDD3 (6 bases). Here the J gene was assigned by germline matching of the DNA, as TCRdb has none. This CDR3 is 19 amino acids long. Looked up from germline, CDR1 is TSWWSYY and CDR2 is QGS. The CDR3 loop reads CALGERGGLSSWGTRQMFF. CDR3 DNA: TGTGCTCTTGGGGAACGGGGGGGCCTAAGCTCCTGGGGCACCCGACAGATGTTTTTC.

To note about this clone: The TCRdb record carries a much larger clone's protein, which differs from this DNA's translation at residue 12; a read error is the likely cause, and the protein listed here is the DNA translation. The J gene is TRDJ1, the V gene TRDV1, with TRDD3 as a possible D gene (6 bases). The J gene comes from matching the DNA to germline here; TCRdb lacks it. Between the trimmed V and J ends, which lost 2 bases and 0 bases, there was a span of 28 bases. The germline V gene encodes CDR1 TSWWSYY and CDR2 QGS. The CDR3 has 21 residues. CDR3 residues: CALGESTHNLGRGENTDKLIF. The CDR3 nucleotides read TGTGCTCTTGGGGAATCTACACACAACCTTGGGCGGGGGGAGAACACCGATAAACTCATCTTT.

Comments on this clone: The protein recorded in TCRdb matches a much larger clone and deviates from this DNA's translation at residue 12, suggesting a read error; the protein here is obtained by translating the DNA. The chain combines TRDV1 with TRDJ1, with TRDD2 matching 8 bases. The CDR3 extends over 22 amino acids. The V gene's germline CDR1 is TSWWSYY and CDR2 QGS. Losses at the gene ends were 7 bases for V and 0 bases for J; bases not matched to a gene: 28. The CDR3 nucleotides are TGTGCTCTTGTAACCATCTCACTTCCTACTTACCGGATGGGCTTTTACACCGATAAACTCATCTTT. Its protein is CALVTISLPTYRMGFYTDKLIF.

Details on this clone: TCRdb shows a much larger clone's protein in place of this DNA's translation, and the two differ at residue 3, likely through a read error; the protein shown is translated from the DNA. The chain joins TRDV1 to TRDJ1; D perhaps matches TRDD3 (5 bases). The germline V gene has CDR1 TSWWSYY and CDR2 QGS. The CDR3 covers 16 residues. The CDR3 nucleotides are TGTGCTATTGGGGACTATCTTGCCTCTCACACCGATAAACTCATCTTT. It yields the protein CAIGDYLASHTDKLIF.

To note about this clone: For this DNA, TCRdb reports the protein of a much larger clone, which diverges at residue 8, most likely from a read error; the protein presented here is translated directly from the DNA. The V and J genes are TRDV1 and TRDJ1; 11 nucleotides line up with TRDD3. TCRdb gives no J gene; it was assigned here by matching the DNA to germline. CDR3 length equals 16 residues. V shed 2 bases, J shed 10 bases, and the junction held 12 bases outside the gene matches. Germline CDR1 reads TSWWSYY; CDR2 reads QGS. The chain's CDR3 is CALGELASLGDTGLIF. Written as DNA, the CDR3 is TGTGCTCTTGGGGAATTGGCCTCGCTGGGGGATACAGGACTCATCTTT.

The CDR3, as DNA: TGTGCTCTTGGGGGACAAATAGTCCTGGGGGATAGGAGGAACACCGATAAACTCATCTTT. As protein: CALGGQIVLGDRRNTDKLIF. The V gene is TRDV1, the J gene TRDJ1; 10 nucleotides align to TRDD3. Matching the DNA to germline supplied the J gene, which TCRdb does not give. The CDR3 extends over 20 amino acids. The germline CDR1 and CDR2 sequences are TSWWSYY and QGS. Unmatched junction bases numbered 17, after V lost 4 bases and J lost 0 bases.

This clone was seen ten or more times. TCRdb pairs this DNA with a much larger clone's protein that differs at residue 9, likely a read error; the protein shown was translated from the DNA. The V and J genes are TRDV2 and TRDJ1; 8 bases agree with TRDD3. The CDR3 sequence is 16 residues long. Germline assignment: CDR1 GEAIGNYY and CDR2 EKD. The J segment lost 5 bases and the V segment lost 4 bases, leaving 14 bases of the junction unmatched. The CDR3 DNA reads as TGTGCCTGTGAGAAGATGGGGGATGCCCTGAAGGATAAACTCATCTTT. This encodes CACEKMGDALKDKLIF.

As for this clone: This DNA's translation differs at residue 6 from TCRdb's protein, which comes from a much larger clone; a read error is likely, and the protein shown is translated from the DNA. The V gene is TRDV2, the J gene TRDJ1, with a weak D call TRDD2 (9 bases). Assignment of the J gene here rests on matching the DNA to germline, because TCRdb gives none. CDR1 is GEAIGNYY and CDR2 is EKD in the germline V gene. Trimming took 2 bases from V and 0 from J, leaving 24 bases between them. The CDR3 is made up of 19 amino acids. CDR3: CACDIDLPTGDTHTDKLIF. The CDR3 DNA follows: TGTGCCTGTGACATTGACCTTCCTACCGGGGATACCCACACCGATAAACTCATCTTT.

This clone was seen many times. The TCRdb protein comes from a much larger clone and disagrees with this DNA's translation at residue 19, likely due to a read error; the protein given here is derived from the DNA. The J gene is TRDJ1, the V gene TRDV1; 12 positions match TRDD3. Germline V gene sequence: CDR1 TSWWSYY, CDR2 QGS. After removal of 2 bases from V and 3 bases from J, the junction contained 31 bases not matched to a gene. CDR3 length equals 25 residues. Written as DNA, the CDR3 is TGTGCTCTTGGGGAATCCGCTTCCTCTACTTACTGGGGGATACACACCATTTGGCACGCCGATAAACTCATCTTT. Its protein product is CALGESASSTYWGIHTIWHADKLIF.

Notes on this clone: This likely came from a read error, as a far larger clone is one base away. Other DNA sequences in the same sample also yield this CDR3. The CDR3 loop reads CALGKGPPADGTDKLIF. CDR3 nucleotide sequence: TGTGCTCTCGGGAAGGGGCCTCCCGCAGATGGGACCGATAAACTCATCTTT. The chain combines TRDV1 with TRDJ1; no reliable D call. V lost 9 bases, J lost 2 bases, and 25 bases lay in between. Germline CDR1 TSWWSYY, CDR2 QGS. The CDR3 extends over 17 amino acids.

In this sample, this clone turned up a few times. TCRdb lists the protein of a much larger clone for this DNA, which differs at residue 7, so this is likely a read error; the protein given here is translated from the DNA itself. The chain combines TRDV2 with TRDJ1, with a possible D match to TRDD3 (5 bases). Per germline, CDR1 GEAIGNYY and CDR2 EKD. V lost 5 bases, J lost 0 bases, and 18 bases lay in between. The CDR3 is 16 amino acids. CDR3 in amino acids: CACVALPGGYTDKLIF. CDR3 nucleotides: TGTGCCTGTGTCGCTTTACCGGGGGGTTACACCGATAAACTCATCTTT.